This is a list of T cell receptor beta chains from one sample in a study of shared clonotypes between healthy human individuals. Clones were read by immunoSEQ multiplex PCR, and TCRdb kept only the in-frame ones, dropping some. The sample lists 2 million or so clones; approximately 94% were seen once. The sequenced material came from naive CD8+ T cells sorted from blood. The receptors shown here come from a man aged 18 to 29 in good health. Both conserved end residues are part of each CDR3. A D gene is named only where the DNA matches it firmly. Size is omitted from some rows. Given values are once, few, many or a class for expanded clones.

J: TRBJ2-7; size: NA; D: TRBD1; V: TRBV30; DNA: TGTGCCTGGGGGACAGGGTTGGGGTTCTACGAGCAGTACTTC; CDR3: CAWGTGLGFYEQYF
J: TRBJ2-4; size: NA; D: TRBD2; V: TRBV7-8; DNA: TGTGCCAGCAGCTCGCCGGGGGGGGGCGCCAAAAACATTCAGTACTTC; CDR3: CASSSPGGGAKNIQYF
J: TRBJ2-5; size: NA; D: TRBD1; V: TRBV27; DNA: TGTGCCAGCAGTTATACAGGGGGTCTGGAGACCCAGTACTTC; CDR3: CASSYTGGLETQYF
J: TRBJ2-7; size: NA; D: NA; V: TRBV19; DNA: TGTGCCAGTAGTATACTCCAGGGGATAGACTACGAGCAGTACTTC; CDR3: CASSILQGIDYEQYF
J: TRBJ2-1; size: NA; D: NA; V: TRBV9; DNA: TGTGCCAGCAGCGTAGCCGGATTGCACAATGAGCAGTTCTTC; CDR3: CASSVAGLHNEQFF
J: TRBJ2-7; size: NA; D: NA; V: TRBV6-5; DNA: TGTGCCAGCGCAACCGACTGGGACTACGAGCAGTACTTC; CDR3: CASATDWDYEQYF
J: TRBJ2-7; size: NA; D: NA; V: TRBV25-1; DNA: TGTGCCAGCAGTGAATTGGGCAGCTCCGAGCAGTACTTC; CDR3: CASSELGSSEQYF
J: TRBJ1-2; size: NA; D: TRBD1; V: TRBV9; DNA: TGTGCCAGCACCGTGGTGGACAGGGGATGGACTAACTATGGCTACACCTTC; CDR3: CASTVVDRGWTNYGYTF
J: TRBJ2-1; size: NA; D: NA; V: TRBV27; DNA: TGTGCCAGCAGTTTCTCGATAGGTGGGAATGAGCAGTTCTTC; CDR3: CASSFSIGGNEQFF
J: TRBJ1-2; size: NA; D: NA; V: TRBV21-1; DNA: TGTGCCAGCAGCAAAAACAGGGGGCAGTCCTATGGCTACACCTTC; CDR3: CASSKNRGQSYGYTF
J: TRBJ2-5; size: NA; D: TRBD1; V: TRBV28; DNA: TGTGCCAGCAGCCCAGGGGGAAGCCGAGAGACCCAGTACTTC; CDR3: CASSPGGSRETQYF
J: TRBJ1-5; size: NA; D: NA; V: TRBV2; DNA: TGTGCCAGCAGTGCCTCGACACTTCAGCCCCAGCATTTT; CDR3: CASSASTLQPQHF
J: TRBJ1-2; size: NA; D: TRBD1; V: TRBV7-9; DNA: TGTGCCAGCAGCTTAACGGGACAGATCTATGGCTACACCTTC; CDR3: CASSLTGQIYGYTF
J: TRBJ1-2; size: NA; D: NA; V: TRBV11-1; DNA: TGTGCCACATCCAGCAGTTCGTGGGATGGCTACACCTTC; CDR3: CATSSSSWDGYTF
J: TRBJ1-4; size: NA; D: NA; V: TRBV7-9; DNA: TGTGCCAGCAGCTTAGAGGACACTCGGGAAAAACTGTTTTTT; CDR3: CASSLEDTREKLFF
J: TRBJ2-7; size: NA; D: TRBD1; V: TRBV5-1; DNA: TGCGCCAGCAGCCCCGGACAGGGGGCCCCCGAGCAGTACTTC; CDR3: CASSPGQGAPEQYF
J: TRBJ1-5; size: once; D: NA; V: TRBV6-5; DNA: TGTGCCAGCAGTCCTACCGGCACTAGCAATCAGCCCCAGCATTTT; CDR3: CASSPTGTSNQPQHF
J: TRBJ1-1; size: NA; D: NA; V: TRBV30; DNA: TGTGCCTGGAGTGGCACTGAAGCTTTCTTT; CDR3: CAWSGTEAFF
J: TRBJ2-5; size: once; D: NA; V: TRBV2; DNA: TGTGCCAGCAGTGAGGCTGGTCGGGGACGCCACCAAGAGACCCAGTACTTC; CDR3: CASSEAGRGRHQETQYF
J: TRBJ2-2; size: NA; D: NA; V: TRBV13; DNA: TGTGCCAGCAGCTTATTAGCGCTCGGGGAGCTGTTTTTT; CDR3: CASSLLALGELFF
J: TRBJ2-7; size: NA; D: TRBD2; V: TRBV4-1; DNA: TGCGCCAGCAGCCAACTCCTAGCGGGGGCGATGGACGAGCAGTACTTC; CDR3: CASSQLLAGAMDEQYF
J: TRBJ2-7; size: NA; D: TRBD2; V: TRBV7-2; DNA: TGTGCCAGCAGCTCCCCCCGACTAGCGGGGGACCCCTACGAGCAGTACTTC; CDR3: CASSSPRLAGDPYEQYF
J: TRBJ1-1; size: NA; D: NA; V: TRBV10-1; DNA: TGCGCCATAAGGGGGGAATTTGGCACTGAAGCTTTCTTT; CDR3: CAIRGEFGTEAFF
J: TRBJ2-1; size: NA; D: NA; V: TRBV7-9; DNA: TGTGCCAGCAGCCCCAATTCAGACAATGAGCAGTTCTTC; CDR3: CASSPNSDNEQFF
J: TRBJ2-7; size: NA; D: TRBD2; V: TRBV5-4; DNA: TGTGCCAGCAGCGGCAGTGGGTTAGCGGGGGGGCCCTACGAGCAGTACTTC; CDR3: CASSGSGLAGGPYEQYF
J: TRBJ2-3; size: once; D: NA; V: TRBV6-1; DNA: TGTGCCAGCAGTGAATGGGCCAGGGTCACAGATACGCAGTATTTT; CDR3: CASSEWARVTDTQYF
J: TRBJ2-7; size: NA; D: NA; V: TRBV10-3; DNA: TGTGCCATCAGGGTTACTGGGGCGGAATACGAGCAGTACTTC; CDR3: CAIRVTGAEYEQYF
J: TRBJ2-7; size: NA; D: TRBD1; V: TRBV27; DNA: TGTGCCAGCAGTCGGACGTTGACAGGGGGCGCTTACGAGCAGTACTTC; CDR3: CASSRTLTGGAYEQYF
J: TRBJ2-2; size: NA; D: NA; V: TRBV6-5; DNA: TGTGCCAGCAGTTATAGCGAGGGGACCGGGGAGCTGTTTTTT; CDR3: CASSYSEGTGELFF
J: TRBJ1-2; size: NA; D: NA; V: TRBV7-9; DNA: TGTGCCAGCAGCTTCCATCCGGGGGACCCTAACTATGGCTACACCTTC; CDR3: CASSFHPGDPNYGYTF
J: TRBJ2-5; size: NA; D: NA; V: TRBV11-2; DNA: TGTGCCAGCAGCTTAGGCCGGGGGAGGATCGAGGAGTACTTC; CDR3: CASSLGRGRIEEYF
J: TRBJ2-7; size: NA; D: NA; V: TRBV25-1; DNA: TGTGCCAGCAGTGACGCGGGTTCAGCCCCGTGGGACGAGCAGTACTTC; CDR3: CASSDAGSAPWDEQYF
J: TRBJ1-1; size: NA; D: TRBD1; V: TRBV11-2; DNA: TGTGCCAGCAGCTTAGCCCAGGGGGAGAACACTGAAGCTTTCTTT; CDR3: CASSLAQGENTEAFF
J: TRBJ1-6; size: once; D: TRBD1; V: TRBV13; DNA: TGTGCCAGCAGCTCACAGGGGTGGTCCTATAATTCACCCCTCCACTTT; CDR3: CASSSQGWSYNSPLHF
J: TRBJ2-7; size: NA; D: NA; V: TRBV6-5; DNA: TGTGCCAGCAGTTACTCTCGGCAGGGTGACGACGAGCAGTACTTC; CDR3: CASSYSRQGDDEQYF
J: TRBJ1-1; size: NA; D: NA; V: TRBV7-9; DNA: TGTGCCAGCAGCGGCATTAACACTGAAGCTTTCTTT; CDR3: CASSGINTEAFF
J: TRBJ2-7; size: NA; D: NA; V: TRBV1; DNA: TGCACCAGCAGCCAAGCTCCGGACTTATCCTACGAGCAGTACTTC; CDR3: CTSSQAPDLSYEQYF
J: TRBJ2-3; size: NA; D: NA; V: TRBV10-3; DNA: TGTGCCATCAGTGAGTCCCTCTTGGATTCTAGCACAGATACGCAGTATTTT; CDR3: CAISESLLDSSTDTQYF
J: TRBJ1-1; size: once; D: NA; V: TRBV30; DNA: TGTGCCTGCGAAAGCGAGGGCACTGAAGCTTTCTTT; CDR3: CACESEGTEAFF
J: TRBJ1-1; size: few; D: NA; V: TRBV28; DNA: TGTGCCAGCAGTTTATTTCGGATGAACACTGAAGCTTTCTTT; CDR3: CASSLFRMNTEAFF
J: TRBJ2-7; size: NA; D: TRBD2; V: TRBV5-1; DNA: TGCGCCAGCAGCTTGGCGTTAGCGGGAGTGGGCGAGCAGTACTTC; CDR3: CASSLALAGVGEQYF
J: TRBJ2-5; size: NA; D: NA; V: TRBV5-6; DNA: TGTGCCAGCAGCCCAGAATGGGACCTACGTCGGGAGACCCAGTACTTC; CDR3: CASSPEWDLRRETQYF
J: TRBJ2-7; size: NA; D: TRBD2; V: TRBV6-1; DNA: TGTGCCAGCAGTCCTAGCGGGGGCGAGCAGTACTTC; CDR3: CASSPSGGEQYF
J: TRBJ1-2; size: NA; D: TRBD1; V: TRBV7-9; DNA: TGTGCCAGCAGCTGGGGACAGAACTATGGCTACACCTTC; CDR3: CASSWGQNYGYTF
J: TRBJ2-7; size: NA; D: NA; V: TRBV11-2; DNA: TGTGCCAGCAGCTTAGTGTTTGGCGAGAGCTCCTACGAGCAGTACTTC; CDR3: CASSLVFGESSYEQYF